This T cell receptor (beta chain) was captured in a study of post-analysis software for immune sequencing data. Background on the study: Relapsing-remitting, secondary progressive and progressive-relapsing forms of multiple sclerosis all featured among disease courses. General study points: Among roughly five TRBV segments more frequent in patients than controls were TRBV5-6, TRBV5-1 and TRBV20-1. Controls had significantly higher normalized Chao1 diversity than multiple sclerosis patients.

Every TCR beta cDNA library bore unique molecular identifiers. A single record per CDR3 protein comes from TCRdb applying MiXCR to the PCR reads. The table has 600,000 to 750,000 distinct CDR3 sequences, around 64% seen once. Concerning this clonotype: The antigen is unknown.

CDR3 length: 15 amino acids. After removal of 8 bases from V and 5 bases from J, the junction contained 10 bases not matched to a gene. Input material: blood. V and J are TRBV12-3 or TRBV12-4 and TRBJ1-5; 9 nucleotides match TRBD1. The TCR comes from a girl between 2 and 10 years old with multiple sclerosis. This CDR3 is CASGGGQGIDQPQHF. The DNA for the CDR3 is TGTGCCAGCGGGGGGGGACAGGGTATAGATCAGCCCCAGCATTTT.